This T cell receptor (beta chain) comes out of a study of blood T cell repertoires in COVID-19. Study-level information: Material from acute and convalescent COVID-19 was sourced from the United States, Italy and Spain.

TCRdb's table, derived via immunoSEQ multiplex PCR, lists solely in-frame clones and lacks some. Of 80,000 to 90,000 clones listed, 86% are singletons. Looked up from germline, CDR1 is LGHDT and CDR2 is YNNKEL (reference sequence). CDR3 length: 13 amino acids. The J segment lost 9 bases and the V segment lost 4 bases, leaving 5 bases of the junction unmatched. The source of this sequence is an elderly man with active or convalescent COVID-19. Material for sequencing was peripheral blood. The chain couples TRBV3-1 (or the pseudogene TRBV3-2) to TRBJ2-1, with 8 bases identical to TRBD2. The CDR3 DNA sequence: TGTGCCAGCAGCCCCGGGACTAGTGGTGAGCAGTTCTTC. It codes for CASSPGTSGEQFF.